Detailed here is one TCR beta chain. Its antigen is still unknown. These data come from a study of T cells after yellow fever vaccination. Broader study findings: Abundant clonotypes from the bulk population could contaminate FACS-sorted repertoires.

The 5'RACE template-switching step produced TCR cDNA and added a universal primer site and UMIs. MiXCR, applied by TCRdb to the 5' RACE reads, yields one record per CDR3 protein. Seen here are 200,000 to 250,000 distinct CDR3 sequences, 3.2% observed once, and the top ten hold approximately 3.5%. Germline lookup yields CDR1 SGHRS and CDR2 YFSETQ. The ends were cut back, 5 bases at V and 7 bases at J, with 19 bases in the middle. CDR3 length: 14 residues. The receptor's source is a man aged 18-30 years who received the YFV17D yellow fever vaccine. The sample in question was CD4+ T cells sorted from PBMCs, obtained 10 days after the yellow fever booster vaccination. This chain links TRBV5-1 with TRBJ2-7; possibly TRBD1 for D (6 bases). The CDR3 nucleotides are TGCGCCAGCAGTTTAAACGACAGGATGGGTGAGCAGTACTTC. It is translated as CASSLNDRMGEQYF.